This T cell receptor (beta chain) was identified during a study of blood T cell repertoires in COVID-19 (TCRdb year 2020). About the full investigation: Collaborator samples came from the United States, Italy and Spain and covered acute and convalescent phases of COVID-19. The prospective study material was composed of cDNA or gDNA derived from T cells, B-cell-depleted T cells, or PBMCs. Subjects who had been exposed to COVID-19, were actively infected with it, or had recovered from it provided the deeply sampled blood TCRbeta repertoires that made up the dataset. The repertoires were released in a freely available public database meant as a resource for research on the immune response to SARS-CoV-2. The samples were drawn from the first 160 participants of the ongoing ImmuneRACE study and from 950 to 1,500 subjects provided by 6 global collaborators. The sample metadata nearly always contained a de-identified subject ID, COVID-19 status, age in years and sex. Where available, HLA class I and class II types were obtained from metadata supplied by the sample provider rather than from assay-based typing.

General findings and caveats noted by the study authors: Clinical and demographic metadata were provided uncurated, with the amount varying by source and participant.

Comments on this clone: Its binding antigen is unknown. No per-base quality is available; no much larger clone lies one base away.

The collaborating institutions used their own protocols to collect whole blood in K2EDTA tubes. For TCRbeta analysis, collaborators shipped samples as frozen whole blood, isolated PBMCs, or DNA extracted from either of those sample types. TCRbeta CDR3 regions were amplified from genomic DNA using the immunoSEQ Assay, a bias-controlled multiplex PCR. The published analysis was carried out like this. The number of nucleated cells in each sample was estimated from the amplification of reference gene primers within the assay. Sequence reads were collapsed and filtered to measure the absolute abundance of every unique TCRbeta CDR3 rearrangement. For each sample, productive Simpson clonality was calculated as the square root of Simpson's diversity index over productive rearrangements. Here the immuneACCESS table is served through TCRdb, limited to in-frame sequences with V and J called. Missing clones are a known gap in these copies; in checked studies unresolved V genes cover under half, and the rest lacks a known reason. V, J and clone size are taken as reported in that table, and D and trimming were inferred from the DNA itself. Counted in this sample were 88,000 or so clones; about four fifths of them appeared once. 24% of the sample is in the top ten clones.

The germline V gene encodes CDR1 SNHLY and CDR2 FYNNEI. Measured from the cysteine to the phenylalanine, the CDR3 is 14 residues long. Only the CDR3 DNA stays, 42 bases, in frame from base 1. V loses 10 bases at its end and J loses 1 base; junction bases beyond the gene matches: 4. The V gene is TRBV2 and the J gene is TRBJ2-2, with 9 junctional bases fitting TRBD2. The TCR was taken from a human donor in a cohort sampled during active COVID-19. The sample comprised peripheral blood. The CDR3 here reads CATRLAENTGELFF. The DNA sequence is TGTGCCACCCGACTAGCGGAGAACACCGGGGAGCTGTTTTTT.